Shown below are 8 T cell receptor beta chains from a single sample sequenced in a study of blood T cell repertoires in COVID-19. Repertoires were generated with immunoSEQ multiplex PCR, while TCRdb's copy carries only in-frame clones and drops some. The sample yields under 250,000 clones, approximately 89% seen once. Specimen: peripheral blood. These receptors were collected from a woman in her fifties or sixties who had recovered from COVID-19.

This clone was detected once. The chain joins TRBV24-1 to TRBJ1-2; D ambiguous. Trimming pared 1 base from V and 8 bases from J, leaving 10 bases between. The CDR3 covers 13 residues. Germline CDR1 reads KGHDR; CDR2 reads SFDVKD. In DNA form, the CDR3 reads TGTGCCACCAGTGATTTTCGAGGAAACGGCTACACCTTC. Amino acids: CATSDFRGNGYTF.

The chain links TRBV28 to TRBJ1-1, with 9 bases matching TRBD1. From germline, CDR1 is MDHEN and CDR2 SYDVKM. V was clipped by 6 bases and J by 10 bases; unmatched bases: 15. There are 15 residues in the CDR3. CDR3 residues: CASSRSHGTGMVAFF. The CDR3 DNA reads TGTGCCAGCAGCCGTTCACACGGGACAGGGATGGTAGCTTTCTTT.

As DNA, the CDR3 is TGTGCCAGCAGCTACCCCCCCGGAGCGGCCCCCTACAATGAGCAGTTCTTC. Its translation is CASSYPPGAAPYNEQFF. This rearrangement joins TRBV7-3 to TRBJ2-1; D is perhaps TRBD2 (5 bases). Germline CDR1 and CDR2: SGHTA and FQGTGA. Deletions cut 4 bases from V and 2 bases from J, with 18 bases between. CDR3 size: 17 residues. Complete variable domain (other parts from reference TRBV7-3 and TRBJ2-1): GAGVSQTPSNKVTEKGKYVELRCDPISGHTALYWYRQSLGQGPEFLIYFQGTGAADDSGLPNDRFFAVRPEGSVSTLKIQRTERGDSAVYLCASSYPPGAAPYNEQFFGPGTRLTVL.

CDR3 loop: CASSFVLRAGSTGELFF. CDR3 sequence (DNA): TGTGCCAGCAGCTTCGTTCTTCGGGCGGGGTCCACCGGGGAGCTGTTTTTT. The chain joins TRBV7-2 to TRBJ2-2, with TRBD2 as a possible D gene (6 bases). This CDR3 is 17 amino acids long. CDR1 is SGHTA, CDR2 FQGNSA, per germline. The V end was cut by 3 bases, the J end by 4 bases, with 18 bases between. The variable domain in full, completed from reference TRBV7-2 and TRBJ2-2, reads GAGVSQSPSNKVTEKGKDVELRCDPISGHTALYWYRQSLGQGLEFLIYFQGNSAPDKSGLPSDRFSAERTGGSVSTLTIQRTQQEDSAVYLCASSFVLRAGSTGELFFGEGSRLTVL.

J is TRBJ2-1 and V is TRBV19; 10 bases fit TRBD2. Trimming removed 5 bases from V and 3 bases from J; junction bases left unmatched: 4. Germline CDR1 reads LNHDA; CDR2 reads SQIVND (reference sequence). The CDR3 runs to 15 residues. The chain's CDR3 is CASSGLAGVYNEQFF. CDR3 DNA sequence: TGTGCCAGTAGTGGCCTAGCGGGGGTCTACAATGAGCAGTTCTTC.

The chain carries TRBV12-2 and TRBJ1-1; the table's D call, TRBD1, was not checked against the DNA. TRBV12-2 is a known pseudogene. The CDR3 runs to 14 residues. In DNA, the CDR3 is TGTGCAAGTCGCTTAGACAGGGGGAACACTGAAGCTTTCTTT. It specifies CASRLDRGNTEAFF.

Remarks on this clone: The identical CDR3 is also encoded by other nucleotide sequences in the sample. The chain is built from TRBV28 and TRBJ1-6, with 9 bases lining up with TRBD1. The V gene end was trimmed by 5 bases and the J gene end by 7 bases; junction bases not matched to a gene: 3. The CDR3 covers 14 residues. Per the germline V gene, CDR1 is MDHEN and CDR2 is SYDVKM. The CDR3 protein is CASSLGQGNSPLHF. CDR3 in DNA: TGTGCCAGCAGTCTGGGACAGGGCAATTCACCCCTCCACTTT.

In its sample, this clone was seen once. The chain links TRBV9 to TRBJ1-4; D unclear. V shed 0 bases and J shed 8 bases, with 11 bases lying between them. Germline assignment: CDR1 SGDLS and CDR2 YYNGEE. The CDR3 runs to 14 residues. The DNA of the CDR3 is TGTGCCAGCAGCGTAGATCTGCGGAGGGAAAAACTGTTTTTT. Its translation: CASSVDLRREKLFF.